This note documents a single TCR beta chain sequence. The germline V gene encodes CDR1 DFQATT and CDR2 SNEGSKA (reference sequence). CDR3 length: 16 residues. Donors each contributed one blood sample measuring 2.5 ml. The unique tags termed UMIs, each holding a 6-nucleotide sample barcode, were added by means of template switching. TCRalpha and TCRbeta cDNA underwent two nested PCRs of about 15 and 9 cycles. No DNA is given; TCRdb re-called the 5' RACE reads and lists each CDR3 protein once. This repertoire includes approximately 140,000 distinct CDR3 sequences. These data come from a study of monozygotic twins with inflammatory bowel disease.

Sequencing was performed on blood. This chain joins TRBV20-1 and TRBJ2-7; the TCRdb call, TRBD1, lacks DNA for checking. This sequence was found in a human donor with ulcerative colitis or Crohn's disease, or a healthy co-twin of an affected twin (not recorded which). The chain's CDR3 is CSARPQNRGSSHEQYF.